Below are 10 T cell receptor beta chains sequenced from a single sample in a study of cytotoxic CD8 clonotypes in ibrutinib-treated CLL (dated by TCRdb to about 2021). The library was generated by the immunoSEQ multiplex PCR assay. In TCRdb, the immuneACCESS table is reduced to in-frame sequences with V and J assigned. These tables do not hold every clone; where another copy was compared, an unresolved V gene accounts for under half, and the others remain unexplained. Across this sample there are about 160,000 clones, with 70% to 85% seen only once. In total, the top ten clones hold approximately 2% of the sample. The time point label for this specimen denotes: approximately twelve months on ibrutinib. Source: PBMCs, taken after 12 months of ibrutinib treatment. These TCRs come from a human donor with chronic lymphocytic leukemia.

The chain carries TRBV4-1 and TRBJ2-3; 8 bases line up with TRBD2. CDR3 size: 19 residues. Germline CDR1 reads MGHRA; CDR2 reads YSYEKL. Trimming cost V 0 bases and J 0 bases; bases outside gene matches: 11. Here the CDR3 DNA reads TGCGCCAGCAGCCAAGATCGTGGGACTAGTGAGGTCAGCACAGATACGCAGTATTTT. Translating gives CASSQDRGTSEVSTDTQYF.

The rearrangement joins TRBV4-3 to TRBJ1-3; TRBD1 aligns across 7 bases. Unmatched junction bases numbered 5, after V lost 0 bases and J lost 0 bases. CDR3 length: 17 amino acids. CDR1 and CDR2 from the germline V gene are LGHNA and YSLEER. The CDR3 sequence: CASSQDEGASSGNTIYF. CDR3 nucleotides: TGCGCCAGCAGCCAAGATGAGGGGGCGAGCTCTGGAAACACCATATATTTT.

CDR3 in DNA: TGCGCCAGCAGCTTGGGGAAGGCGGGGACGGGGAACACTGAAGCTTTCTTT. Protein sequence: CASSLGKAGTGNTEAFF. This chain uses TRBV5-1 with TRBJ1-1, with a weak D call TRBD1 (5 bases). The CDR3 length is 17 residues. The V end was cut by 0 bases, the J end by 1 base, with 16 bases between. Germline V gives CDR1 SGHRS, CDR2 YFSETQ.

This clone was seen a handful of times. The chain recombines TRBV19 with TRBJ2-4; D not certain. CDR1 and CDR2 (germline): LNHDA, SQIVND (reference sequence). This CDR3 is 15 amino acids long. The germline V and J ends were trimmed by 2 bases and 7 bases, with 15 bases remaining between them. CDR3 nucleotide sequence: TGTGCCAGTAGTATACCAGGTTTGGGGTCGAACATTCAGTACTTC. It yields the protein CASSIPGLGSNIQYF. The full variable domain, with the rest looked up from reference TRBV19 and TRBJ2-4, is DGGITQSPKYLFRKEGQNVTLSCEQNLNHDAMYWYRQDPGQGLRLIYYSQIVNDFQKGDIAEGYSVSREKKESFPLTVTSAQKNPTAFYLCASSIPGLGSNIQYFGAGTRLSVL.

V usage is TRBV4-2 and J usage is TRBJ1-1; no clear D. This CDR3 region has 14 residues. CDR1 and CDR2 from the germline V gene are LGHNA and YNFKEQ. The V end lost 4 bases, the J end lost 0 bases, and 9 bases lay between the germline ends. CDR3 sequence reads: CASSRGDMNTEAFF. The DNA for the CDR3 is TGTGCCAGCAGCCGGGGAGATATGAACACTGAAGCTTTCTTT.

V usage is TRBV7-8 and J usage is TRBJ1-4; maybe TRBD1 (5 bases). Germline CDR1 SGHVS, CDR2 FQNEAQ. V was cut by 4 bases and J by 7 bases, with 16 bases left in between. The CDR3 is made up of 15 amino acids. CDR3 amino acids: CASSSPTPGGEKLFF. The CDR3, as DNA: TGTGCCAGCAGCTCCCCGACTCCGGGGGGTGAAAAACTGTTTTTT.

This clone was detected only once. The gene calls are TRBV18 and TRBJ2-1, with TRBD2 as a possible D gene (7 bases). The germline gives CDR1 KGHSH, CDR2 LQKENI. V lost 6 bases, J lost 3 bases, and 21 bases lay in between. The CDR3 runs to 17 residues. CDR3 protein: CASSPTAGATYYNEQFF. DNA of the CDR3: TGTGCCAGCTCTCCGACCGCGGGGGCCACCTACTACAATGAGCAGTTCTTC.

The chain combines TRBV9 with TRBJ1-6, with no clear D. The CDR3 is 13 amino acids. Germline CDR1 SGDLS, CDR2 YYNGEE. V was cut by 1 base and J by 11 bases, with 10 bases left in between. This CDR3 reads CASSVREQTPLHF. The CDR3 nucleotides are TGTGCCAGCAGCGTAAGGGAGCAAACACCCCTCCACTTT.

The chain has TRBV30 and TRBJ2-3, with 8 bases lining up with TRBD2. The CDR3 consists of 14 residues. The trim removed 3 bases at V and 3 bases at J, leaving 5 bases unmatched. The germline CDR1 and CDR2 sequences are GTSNPN and SVGIG (reference sequence). DNA of the CDR3: TGTGCCTGGAGGGACGGGAGGGCTACAGATACGCAGTATTTT. This gives the protein CAWRDGRATDTQYF.

To note about this clone: Other DNA sequences of this sample code for an identical CDR3. This chain uses TRBV7-9 with TRBJ2-7; tentatively, D is TRBD1 (7 bases). This CDR3 contains 15 residues. Germline values: CDR1 SEHNR, CDR2 FQNEAQ (reference sequence). Trimming stripped 1 base from V and 3 bases from J, with 13 bases between. CDR3 nucleotides: TGTGCCAGCAGCTTAGTGTCAGGGGGGCACTACGAGCAGTACTTC. Translation: CASSLVSGGHYEQYF.